This TCR beta chain was sequenced for a study of PD-1 blockade in classical Hodgkin lymphoma. Trimming shortened V by 0 bases and J by 2 bases, and 8 bases separated the two germline ends. Germline CDR1 reads LGHNA; CDR2 reads YSLEER. CDR3 length: 14 amino acids. The study's findings and limits: With CD4+ cells, TCR diversity rose significantly by C4D1, but not with CD8+ cells. Complete responders entered with baseline diversity on par with newly diagnosed patients, the results showed. Causes of the repertoire differences remain undefined, possibly disease activity or prior therapy.

As to this clone: Its antigen is still unknown.

The time point is: cycle 4 day 1 (C4D1), after more than five weeks of nivolumab. After autologous stem cell transplantation all patients relapsed, and prior brentuximab vedotin exposure differed between cohorts. Complete response, partial response or progressive disease were the best responses. Generated by immunoSEQ multiplex PCR, the TCRdb table keeps only in-frame clones and is missing some. This table holds roughly 17,000 clones, 80% to 90% found once. The clonotype originates from a human donor with classical Hodgkin lymphoma. The material sequenced was peripheral blood mononuclear cells (PBMCs), taken before the fourth cycle of nivolumab. The chain links TRBV4-3 to TRBJ2-7; the D gene is possibly TRBD2 (5 bases). CDR3 DNA sequence: TGCGCCAGCAGCCAAGATCGGGGAACCTACGAGCAGTACTTC. Protein: CASSQDRGTYEQYF.